One and the same sample provided the 5 T cell receptor beta chains below, sequenced in a study of post-analysis software for immune sequencing data. The study's findings and limits: Patients had higher frequencies than controls of about five TRBV segments, including TRBV5-6, TRBV5-1 and TRBV20-1.

TCR beta libraries were prepared from cDNA with unique molecular identifiers. MiXCR, applied by TCRdb to the PCR reads, yields one record per CDR3 protein. The sample yields approximately 630,000 distinct CDR3 sequences, more than 50% seen once. Their antigens remain unidentified. The sequencing input was blood. These TCRs come from a girl aged 2 to 10 with multiple sclerosis.

This rearrangement joins TRBV20-1 to TRBJ2-2; the match to TRBD2 covers 9 bases. The CDR3 runs 14 residues. Germline trimming cut 3 bases from V and 10 bases from J; bases unmatched to any gene: 9. Germline CDR1 is DFQATT and CDR2 is SNEGSKA (reference sequence). CDR3 in amino acids: CSARPTLAGEELFF. The CDR3 DNA reads as TGCAGTGCTAGGCCTACTTTAGCGGGAGAGGAGCTGTTTTTT.

The chain couples TRBV25-1 to TRBJ2-1, with D perhaps matching TRBD1 or TRBD2 (5 bases each). V was clipped by 6 bases and J by 14 bases, with 23 bases between them. From germline, CDR1 is MGHDK and CDR2 SYGVNS. This CDR3 region has 14 residues. Written as DNA, the CDR3 is TGTGCCAGCAGCGACCGCCCCAAGCGGAGAGGGGAGTTCTTC. Translation gives CASSDRPKRRGEFF.

The V call is TRBV5-1, the J call TRBJ1-6; D is perhaps TRBD1 (6 bases). The germline V and J ends were trimmed by 2 bases and 8 bases, with 11 bases remaining between them. This CDR3 region has 14 residues. Germline V gives CDR1 SGHRS, CDR2 YFSETQ. The CDR3 reads CASSFQGRDSPLHF. The DNA of the CDR3 is TGCGCCAGCAGCTTTCAGGGGCGGGATTCACCCCTCCACTTT.

The gene calls are TRBV29-1 and TRBJ2-5, with no clear D. Trimming removed 0 bases from V and 0 bases from J, with 5 bases in between. Germline V lookup: CDR1 SQVTM, CDR2 ANQGSEA. The CDR3 is 13 amino acids. CDR3 loop: CSVEERNQETQYF. In nucleotides, the CDR3 is TGCAGCGTTGAAGAAAGGAACCAAGAGACCCAGTACTTC.

This clonotype appeared a few times. The chain has TRBV6-6 and TRBJ2-3; 10 nucleotides match TRBD1. CDR3 length: 16 amino acids. V lost 0 bases and J lost 2; bases outside the gene matches: 2. Germline CDR1 MNHNY, CDR2 SVGAGI (reference sequence). CDR3 in amino acids: CASSYSDRGITDTQYF. CDR3 DNA: TGTGCCAGCAGTTACTCGGACAGGGGGATCACAGATACGCAGTATTTT.